These 18 T cell receptor beta chains originate from one sample sequenced in a study of OX40 agonist ivuxolimab in advanced cancers. The table came from immunoSEQ multiplex PCR; TCRdb's copy has only in-frame clones and leaves some out. The data contain around 130,000 clones, around 93% of them singletons. The sample was CD4+ or CD8+ T cells sorted from blood, taken in a trial of the OX40 agonist ivuxolimab. These receptor sequences come from an adult with an advanced solid tumor such as melanoma, head and neck, liver or kidney cancer.

The chain links TRBV18 to TRBJ2-1; D is possibly TRBD1 or TRBD2 (5 bases each). V lost 5 bases to trimming and J lost 5 bases, with 10 bases between them. The CDR3 spans 13 residues. The germline V gene has CDR1 KGHSH and CDR2 LQKENI. CDR3 nucleotide sequence: TGTGCCAGCTCATTAGTGGGGGACAATGAGCAGTTCTTC. It encodes CASSLVGDNEQFF.

The chain joins TRBV28 to TRBJ2-4; D not resolved. V was cut by 7 bases and J by 0 bases, with 10 bases left in between. This CDR3 is 14 amino acids long. Germline V lookup: CDR1 MDHEN, CDR2 SYDVKM. The CDR3 DNA follows: TGTGCCAGCAACAACCCAACAGCCAAAAACATTCAGTACTTC. This sequence encodes CASNNPTAKNIQYF.

Concerning this clone: One end of the junction is discordant with germline, which a read error may explain. This chain connects TRBV4-2 to TRBJ1-1, with a possible D match to TRBD1 (5 bases). The CDR3 length is 14 residues. Per the germline V gene, CDR1 is LGHNA and CDR2 is YNFKEQ. The CDR3 spells CASSQGVMNTEAFF. Written as DNA, the CDR3 is TGTGCCAGCAGTCAAGGGGTCATGAACACTGAAGCTTTCTTT.

The V and J genes are TRBV11-2 and TRBJ1-3, with a possible D match to TRBD1 (5 bases). From germline, CDR1 is SGHAT and CDR2 FQNNGV. The V gene lost 4 bases and the J gene lost 2 bases, with 12 bases spanning the gap. CDR3 size: 15 residues. The DNA of the CDR3 is TGTGCCAGCAGCTCCTCATGGGACGCTGGAAACACCATATATTTT. Its protein is CASSSSWDAGNTIYF.

The rearrangement links TRBV2 to TRBJ2-3; 7 bases match TRBD1. Trimming removed 6 bases from V and 2 bases from J; junction bases left unmatched: 2. The length of the CDR3 is 13 residues. In germline, CDR1 is SNHLY, CDR2 FYNNEI. The CDR3 loop is CASRGQVTDTQYF. The CDR3 DNA is TGTGCCAGCAGAGGACAGGTCACAGATACGCAGTATTTT.

The rearrangement joins TRBV11-2 to TRBJ2-3; D remains unclear. From germline, CDR1 is SGHAT and CDR2 FQNNGV. The length of the CDR3 is 13 residues. The V gene lost 1 base and the J gene lost 6 bases, with 8 bases spanning the gap. CDR3 DNA sequence: TGTGCCAGCAGCTTAGTTGGGTTGGATACGCAGTATTTT. Its protein product is CASSLVGLDTQYF.

This chain joins TRBV7-2 and TRBJ2-2; no firm D call. This CDR3 region has 15 residues. V shed 0 bases and J shed 0 bases, with 5 bases lying between them. CDR1 SGHTA and CDR2 FQGNSA come from the germline V gene. This CDR3 is CASSLAMANTGELFF. The CDR3 DNA reads as TGTGCCAGCAGCTTAGCAATGGCGAACACCGGGGAGCTGTTTTTT. Looking up the rest from reference TRBV7-2 and TRBJ2-2 gives the full variable domain: GAGVSQSPSNKVTEKGKDVELRCDPISGHTALYWYRQSLGQGLEFLIYFQGNSAPDKSGLPSDRFSAERTGGSVSTLTIQRTQQEDSAVYLCASSLAMANTGELFFGEGSRLTVL.

This clone came up a few times. The V call is TRBV19, the J call TRBJ1-2, with 10 nucleotides matching TRBD1. Germline assignment: CDR1 LNHDA and CDR2 SQIVND (reference sequence). The junction had 5 bases not matched to a gene; V was cut back by 3 bases and J by 4 bases. The CDR3 is 15 residues long. The CDR3 DNA sequence: TGTGCCAGTAGTATGACAGGGGGCATAGGCTATGGCTACACCTTC. Its translation is CASSMTGGIGYGYTF.

The rearrangement joins TRBV6-5 to TRBJ1-4; D ambiguous. The germline V gene has CDR1 MNHEY and CDR2 SVGAGI. The CDR3 sequence is 15 residues long. Deletions cut 5 bases from V and 0 bases from J, with 10 bases between. The CDR3 DNA reads as TGTGCCAGCAGTACCGACGGGGCAACTAATGAAAAACTGTTTTTT. Translating it yields CASSTDGATNEKLFF.

The chain couples TRBV7-9 to TRBJ1-1; D possibly corresponds to TRBD1 (5 bases). The CDR3 contains 15 residues. With 5 bases removed from V and 5 bases from J, the gap between germline ends came to 18 bases. The germline gives CDR1 SEHNR, CDR2 FQNEAQ (reference sequence). The CDR3 spells CASSPPGGRGTEAFF. The CDR3 region has the DNA TGTGCCAGCAGCCCTCCGGGTGGCCGGGGGACTGAAGCTTTCTTT.

The rearrangement uses TRBV11-2 and TRBJ2-5; 14 bases are shared with TRBD2. With the DNA end fitting TRBJ2-7 better, the J assignment may be wrong. Germline-derived CDR1 and CDR2 are SGHAT and FQNNGV. This CDR3 is built from 17 residues. The CDR3 is CASSGRTSGGTSYEQYF. Here the CDR3 DNA reads TGTGCCAGCAGCGGCCGGACTAGCGGGGGGACCTCCTACGAGCAGTACTTC.

A few counts support this clone. The V and J genes are TRBV12-5 and TRBJ1-2; TRBD1 agrees at 8 bases. The CDR3 is 12 amino acids. CDR1 LGHNT and CDR2 FRNRAP come from the germline V gene. The ends lost 6 bases at V and 13 bases at J; junction bases unmatched: 10. CDR3 in DNA: TGTGCTAGTGGCAGTGGACAGGGCCAAGCCACCTTC. Encoded protein: CASGSGQGQATF.

This sequence joins TRBV5-1 and TRBJ2-1, with 11 bases matching TRBD2. The V gene end was trimmed by 4 bases and the J gene end by 5 bases; junction bases not matched to a gene: 8. This CDR3 region has 16 residues. The germline V gene has CDR1 SGHRS and CDR2 YFSETQ. The chain's CDR3 is CASSATSGGLNNEQFF. In nucleotides, the CDR3 is TGCGCCAGCAGCGCCACTAGCGGGGGCCTAAACAATGAGCAGTTCTTC. Using reference TRBV5-1 and TRBJ2-1 for the parts outside the CDR3, the full variable domain is KAGVTQTPRYLIKTRGQQVTLSCSPISGHRSVSWYQQTPGQGLQFLFEYFSETQRNKGNFPGRFSGRQFSNSRSEMNVSTLELGDSALYLCASSATSGGLNNEQFFGPGTRLTVL.

V is TRBV7-9 and J is TRBJ2-3; D remains unclear. The CDR3 runs to 14 residues. Germline V gives CDR1 SEHNR, CDR2 FQNEAQ (reference sequence). V gave up 2 bases and J gave up 2 bases, with 8 bases separating them. The DNA of the CDR3 is TGTGCCAGCAGCTTATCAGGCCCCACAGATACGCAGTATTTT. It specifies CASSLSGPTDTQYF.

The chain employs TRBV7-8 and TRBJ1-3, with TRBD1 matching 8 bases. The CDR3 spans 15 residues. Germline-derived CDR1 and CDR2 are SGHVS and FQNEAQ. Losses at the gene ends were 1 base for V and 3 bases for J; bases not matched to a gene: 2. DNA of the CDR3: TGTGCCAGCAGCTTAGGGGGGACAGGTGGAAACACCATATATTTT. Translating gives CASSLGGTGGNTIYF. Complete variable domain (other parts from reference TRBV7-8 and TRBJ1-3): GAGVSQSPRYKVAKRGQDVALRCDPISGHVSLFWYQQALGQGPEFLTYFQNEAQLDKSGLPSDRFFAERPEGSVSTLKIQRTQQEDSAVYLCASSLGGTGGNTIYFGEGSWLTVV.

This clone was counted between two and nine times. The J gene is TRBJ2-5, the V gene TRBV21-1; TRBD2 is the table's D call, not checked against the DNA. TRBV21-1 is annotated as a pseudogene. This CDR3 spans 16 amino acids. CDR3 DNA: TGTGCCAGCAGCTCCCGGACTAGCGGGAGATCTGGGGGCCAGTACTTC. Amino acid sequence: CASSSRTSGRSGGQYF.

For the CDR3, the DNA is TGTGCCAGCAGTTACTGGCCGGGGGGGAATCAGCCCCAGCATTTT. It yields the protein CASSYWPGGNQPQHF. This chain connects TRBV6-6 to TRBJ1-5; tentative D call: TRBD1 (5 bases). Trimming shortened V by 1 base and J by 4 bases, and 11 bases separated the two germline ends. CDR3 length equals 15 residues. The germline gives CDR1 MNHNY, CDR2 SVGAGI (reference sequence).

CDR3 in DNA: TGTGCCAGCAGCTATCGGACAGGGGGCTACGAGCAGTACTTC. Residues: CASSYRTGGYEQYF. The chain joins TRBV11-2 to TRBJ2-7; TRBD1 agrees at 10 bases. CDR1 and CDR2 from the germline V gene are SGHAT and FQNNGV. J was trimmed by 3 bases and V by 4 bases; bases with no gene match: 3. This CDR3 spans 14 amino acids. Using reference TRBV11-2 and TRBJ2-7 for the parts outside the CDR3, the full variable domain is EAGVAQSPRYKIIEKRQSVAFWCNPISGHATLYWYQQILGQGPKLLIQFQNNGVVDDSQLPKDRFSAERLKGVDSTLKIQPAKLEDSAVYLCASSYRTGGYEQYFGPGTRLTVT.